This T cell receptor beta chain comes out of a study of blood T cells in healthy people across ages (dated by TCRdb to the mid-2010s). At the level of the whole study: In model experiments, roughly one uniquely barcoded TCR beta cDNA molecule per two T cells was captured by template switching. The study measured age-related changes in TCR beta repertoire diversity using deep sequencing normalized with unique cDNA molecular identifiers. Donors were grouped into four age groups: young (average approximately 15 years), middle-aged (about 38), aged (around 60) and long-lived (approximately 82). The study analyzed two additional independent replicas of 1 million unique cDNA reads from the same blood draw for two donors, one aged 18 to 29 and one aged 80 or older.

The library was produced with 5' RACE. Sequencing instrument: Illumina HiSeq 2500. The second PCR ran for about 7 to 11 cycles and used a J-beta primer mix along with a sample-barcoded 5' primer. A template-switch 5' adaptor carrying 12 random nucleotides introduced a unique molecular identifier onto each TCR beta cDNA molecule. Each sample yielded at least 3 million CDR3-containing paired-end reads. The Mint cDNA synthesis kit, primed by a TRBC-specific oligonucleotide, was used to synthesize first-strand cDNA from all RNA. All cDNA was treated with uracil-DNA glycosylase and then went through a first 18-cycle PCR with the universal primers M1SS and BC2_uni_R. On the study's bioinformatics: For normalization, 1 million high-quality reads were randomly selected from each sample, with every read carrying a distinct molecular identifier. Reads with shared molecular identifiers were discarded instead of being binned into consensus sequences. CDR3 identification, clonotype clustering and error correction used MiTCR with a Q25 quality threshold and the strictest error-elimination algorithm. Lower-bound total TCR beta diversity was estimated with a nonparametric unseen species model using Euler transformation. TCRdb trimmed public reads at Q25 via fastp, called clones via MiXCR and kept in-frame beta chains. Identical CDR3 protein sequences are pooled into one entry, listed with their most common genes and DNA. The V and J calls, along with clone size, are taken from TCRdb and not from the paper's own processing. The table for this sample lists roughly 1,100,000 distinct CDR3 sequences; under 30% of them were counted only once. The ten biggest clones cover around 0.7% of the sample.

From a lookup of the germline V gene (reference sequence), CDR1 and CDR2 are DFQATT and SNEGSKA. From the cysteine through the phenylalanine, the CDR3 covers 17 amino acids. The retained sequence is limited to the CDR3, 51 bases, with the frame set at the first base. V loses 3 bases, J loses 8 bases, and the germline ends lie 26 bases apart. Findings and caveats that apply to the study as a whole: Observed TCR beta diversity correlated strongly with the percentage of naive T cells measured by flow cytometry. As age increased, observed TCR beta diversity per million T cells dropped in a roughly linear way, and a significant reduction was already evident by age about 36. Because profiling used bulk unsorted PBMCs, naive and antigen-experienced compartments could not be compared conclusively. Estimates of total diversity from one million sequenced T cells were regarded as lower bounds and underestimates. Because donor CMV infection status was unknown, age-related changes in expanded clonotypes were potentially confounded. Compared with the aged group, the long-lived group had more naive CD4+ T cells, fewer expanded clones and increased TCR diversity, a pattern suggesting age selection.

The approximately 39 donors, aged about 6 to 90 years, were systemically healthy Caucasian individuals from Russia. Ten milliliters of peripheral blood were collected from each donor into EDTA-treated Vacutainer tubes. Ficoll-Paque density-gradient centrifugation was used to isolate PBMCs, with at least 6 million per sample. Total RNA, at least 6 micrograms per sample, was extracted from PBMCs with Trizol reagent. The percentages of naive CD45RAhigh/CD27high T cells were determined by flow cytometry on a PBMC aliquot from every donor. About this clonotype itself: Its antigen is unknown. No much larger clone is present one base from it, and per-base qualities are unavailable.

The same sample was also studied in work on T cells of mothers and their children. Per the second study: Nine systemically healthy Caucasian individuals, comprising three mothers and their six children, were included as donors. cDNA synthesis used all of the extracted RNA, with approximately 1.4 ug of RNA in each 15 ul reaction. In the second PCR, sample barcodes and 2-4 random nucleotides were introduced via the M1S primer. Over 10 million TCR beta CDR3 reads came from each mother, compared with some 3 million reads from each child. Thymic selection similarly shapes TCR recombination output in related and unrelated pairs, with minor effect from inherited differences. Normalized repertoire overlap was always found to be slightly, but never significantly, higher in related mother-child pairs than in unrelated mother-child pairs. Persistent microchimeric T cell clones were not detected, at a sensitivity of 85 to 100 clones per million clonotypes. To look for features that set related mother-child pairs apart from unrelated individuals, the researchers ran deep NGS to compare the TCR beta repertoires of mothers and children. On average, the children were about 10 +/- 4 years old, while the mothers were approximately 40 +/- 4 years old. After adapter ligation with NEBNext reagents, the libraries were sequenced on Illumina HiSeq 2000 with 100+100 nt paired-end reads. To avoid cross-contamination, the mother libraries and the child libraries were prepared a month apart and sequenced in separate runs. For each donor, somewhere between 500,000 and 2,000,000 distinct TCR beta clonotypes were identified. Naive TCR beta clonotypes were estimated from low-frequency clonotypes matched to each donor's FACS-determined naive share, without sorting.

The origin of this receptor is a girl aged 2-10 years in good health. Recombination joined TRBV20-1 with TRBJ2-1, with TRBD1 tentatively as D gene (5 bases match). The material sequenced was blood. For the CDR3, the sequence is CSASRYTDRISRDEQFF. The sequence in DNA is TGCAGTGCTAGCCGATATACTGACCGGATCAGCAGGGATGAGCAGTTCTTC.